This T cell receptor beta chain was captured in a study of T cell responses to AZD1222 COVID-19 vaccine. Concerning this clone: Its antigen is currently unknown.

Clones were sequenced by immunoSEQ multiplex PCR, and TCRdb holds only the in-frame ones, with some missing. The sample carries about 84,000 clones, nearly 90% recorded once. Findings and caveats of the study: Per reports, nearly half of all spike-specific TCRs target regions that are unmutated in variants. The peak T cell response came first, and repertoires were sampled only after it.

V was clipped by 1 base and J by 5 bases; unmatched bases: 6. The V gene's germline CDR1 is SNHLY and CDR2 FYNNEI. This CDR3 is 15 amino acids long. The V call is TRBV2, the J call TRBJ2-7, with 9 bases matching TRBD2. The TCR was taken from an adult in good health. The sample in question was peripheral blood, obtained on day 0 of AZD1222 vaccination. CDR3 region: CASSEGGASGNEQYF. The CDR3 DNA is TGTGCCAGCAGTGAAGGGGGGGCTAGCGGGAACGAGCAGTACTTC.